Each of the 9 T cell receptor beta chains below was sequenced from the same sample in a study of OX40 agonist ivuxolimab in advanced cancers. Measured with immunoSEQ multiplex PCR; TCRdb has only the in-frame clones, and not every one. This table has about 64,000 clones, roughly 86% appearing once. Sequenced material: CD4+ or CD8+ T cells sorted from blood, taken in a trial of the OX40 agonist ivuxolimab. These receptors all come from an adult with an advanced solid tumor such as melanoma, head and neck, liver or kidney cancer.

This CDR3 reads CASSFEGTGNTIYF. In DNA, the CDR3 is TGCGCCAGCAGCTTTGAGGGGACTGGAAACACCATATATTTT. The chain links TRBV5-1 to TRBJ1-3, with TRBD1 as a possible D gene (5 bases). The germline V gene has CDR1 SGHRS and CDR2 YFSETQ. Trimming removed 2 bases at V and 2 bases at J, with 8 bases between. This CDR3 comprises 14 residues.

V usage is TRBV11-2 and J usage is TRBJ2-2, with a possible D match to TRBD2 (5 bases). Trimming removed 5 bases from V and 5 bases from J, with 18 bases in between. The CDR3 loop spans 16 amino acids. From germline, CDR1 is SGHAT and CDR2 FQNNGV. As DNA, the CDR3 is TGTGCCAGCAGCCAAACGAATCGGGGTCCGACCGGGGAGCTGTTTTTT. Its protein product is CASSQTNRGPTGELFF. The full variable domain, completed using reference TRBV11-2 and TRBJ2-2, is EAGVAQSPRYKIIEKRQSVAFWCNPISGHATLYWYQQILGQGPKLLIQFQNNGVVDDSQLPKDRFSAERLKGVDSTLKIQPAKLEDSAVYLCASSQTNRGPTGELFFGEGSRLTVL.

The rearrangement joins TRBV4-1 to TRBJ2-1, with a weak D call TRBD2 (5 bases). CDR1 and CDR2 from the germline V gene are MGHRA and YSYEKL. V lost 2 bases, J lost 3 bases, and 14 bases lay in between. The CDR3 totals 16 residues. DNA of the CDR3: TGCGCCAGCAGCCAATACGGACCCCGGGGCTACAATGAGCAGTTCTTC. Its protein product is CASSQYGPRGYNEQFF.

The genes are TRBV2 and TRBJ2-2; TRBD2 matches at 8 bases. The germline CDR1 and CDR2 sequences are SNHLY and FYNNEI. The CDR3 extends over 15 amino acids. V lost 4 bases to trimming and J lost 6 bases; unmatched junction nucleotides: 7. In DNA, the CDR3 is TGTGCCAGCAGTGTTGGGACTAGTCAAGCCGGGGAGCTGTTTTTT. Translation: CASSVGTSQAGELFF. Together with reference TRBV2 and TRBJ2-2, the CDR3 gives the full variable domain: EPEVTQTPSHQVTQMGQEVILRCVPISNHLYFYWYRQILGQKVEFLVSFYNNEISEKSEIFDDQFSVERPDGSNFTLKIRSTKLEDSAMYFCASSVGTSQAGELFFGEGSRLTVL.

V gene TRBV7-9 combines with J gene TRBJ2-2; D may be TRBD1 (6 bases). The CDR3 is 15 amino acids. Trimming stripped 2 bases from V and 7 bases from J, with 14 bases between. CDR1 SEHNR and CDR2 FQNEAQ come from the germline V gene (reference sequence). The chain's CDR3 is CASSLMSGAGGELFF. Written as DNA, the CDR3 is TGTGCCAGCAGCTTAATGTCAGGGGCCGGCGGGGAGCTGTTTTTT.

This clone occurred a few times. This sequence joins TRBV2 and TRBJ1-5, with D hard to call. Germline-derived CDR1 and CDR2 are SNHLY and FYNNEI. The CDR3 has 13 amino acids. Trimming shortened V by 7 bases and J by 4 bases, and 11 bases separated the two germline ends. CDR3 sequence: CASTWQRNQPQHF. CDR3 DNA: TGTGCCAGCACATGGCAGCGTAATCAGCCCCAGCATTTT.

The chain couples TRBV29-1 to TRBJ2-5; 9 positions agree with TRBD2. The V segment lost 7 bases and the J segment 5 bases; nucleotides outside the gene matches: 5. Looked up from germline, CDR1 is SQVTM and CDR2 is ANQGSEA. This CDR3 spans 12 amino acids. CDR3 protein: CSGSGSKETQYF. The CDR3 coding sequence is TGCAGCGGTAGCGGGAGCAAGGAGACCCAGTACTTC.

The gene calls are TRBV6-1 and TRBJ2-4; 8 bases line up with TRBD1. Losses at the gene ends were 8 bases for V and 7 bases for J; bases not matched to a gene: 1. CDR1 is MNHNS and CDR2 is SASEGT in the germline V gene. The CDR3 is 11 amino acids. Written as DNA, the CDR3 is TGTGCCAGCGGACAGGGCAACATTCAGTACTTC. Translation gives CASGQGNIQYF.

This chain connects TRBV5-1 to TRBJ2-3, with TRBD2 matching over 8 bases. Germline loops: CDR1 SGHRS, CDR2 YFSETQ. The CDR3 is 18 amino acids. V shed 3 bases, J shed 4 bases, and the junction held 16 bases outside the gene matches. The CDR3 sequence is CASSSGLGWGGIADTQYF. The CDR3 DNA is TGCGCCAGCAGCTCGGGACTAGGTTGGGGGGGTATCGCAGATACGCAGTATTTT.